This T cell receptor beta chain emerged from a study of cytomegalovirus exposure and HLA in healthy donors. Study information: There were tens of millions of unique TCRs (from HLA-typed donors) in an early data release.

Study observations and caveats: Of the V segments, some could not be distinguished, including TRBV6-2 and TRBV6-3, and were excluded.

The primer mix had 60 Vbeta and 13 Jbeta primers. This table comes from immunoSEQ multiplex PCR, and its TCRdb copy is limited to in-frame clones, with some not included. Here the sample spans about 150,000 clones, approximately 80% being singletons. Worth noting for this clone: Its target is unknown. Other DNA sequences of this sample code for an identical CDR3.

V shed 0 bases, J shed 7 bases, and the junction held 5 bases outside the gene matches. Germline V gene sequence: CDR1 SGDLS, CDR2 YYNGEE. This CDR3 comprises 15 residues. Sequenced material: PBMCs. This chain joins TRBV9 and TRBJ2-1, with 9 bases identical to TRBD2. This receptor was obtained from a young man in good health and CMV-seronegative. The CDR3: CASSVGLAGVNEQFF. The CDR3 coding sequence is TGTGCCAGCAGCGTAGGGTTAGCGGGAGTTAATGAGCAGTTCTTC. The full variable domain, with the rest looked up from reference TRBV9 and TRBJ2-1, is DSGVTQTPKHLITATGQRVTLRCSPRSGDLSVYWYQQSLDQGLQFLIQYYNGEERAKGNILERFSAQQFPDLHSELNLSSLELGDSALYFCASSVGLAGVNEQFFGPGTRLTVL.